These T cell receptor beta chains were read from a single sample in a study of T cells after yellow fever vaccination. TCRdb passed the 5' RACE reads through MiXCR, listing each CDR3 protein once. The table includes some 500,000 distinct CDR3 sequences, less than 15% detected once. The sample consisted of PBMCs, taken on the day of the yellow fever booster vaccination. The receptors derive from a man younger than 40 who received the YFV17D yellow fever vaccine. Both conserved end residues are part of each CDR3. D genes are given only for firm matches. Clone size is stated in some rows and not others, as once, few, many or a class when expanded.

TRBV7-3	TRBD1	TRBJ2-2	-	CASSSGLTGGTGELFF	TGTGCCAGCAGCTCGGGTCTGACAGGGGGCACCGGGGAGCTGTTTTTT
TRBV6-5	-	TRBJ2-7	-	CASSYRATPGHPDYEQYF	TGTGCCAGCAGTTATCGAGCCACCCCGGGACACCCTGACTACGAGCAGTACTTC
TRBV6-1	-	TRBJ1-3	-	CASSADSSGNTIYF	TGTGCCAGCAGTGCGGATAGCTCTGGAAACACCATATATTTT
TRBV27	TRBD2	TRBJ2-7	few	CASTPRLAGGGEQYF	TGTGCCAGCACTCCCCGACTAGCGGGAGGAGGCGAGCAGTACTTC
TRBV27	-	TRBJ2-6	few	CASSTTPPGSGANVLTF	TGTGCCAGCTCTACGACTCCTCCGGGCTCTGGGGCCAACGTCCTGACTTTC
TRBV7-2	-	TRBJ2-3	few	CASSFQPPGLTTDTQYF	TGTGCCAGCAGCTTCCAACCCCCGGGACTCACCACAGATACGCAGTATTTT
TRBV12-3/TRBV12-4	TRBD1	TRBJ1-2	-	CASHPLRTGEGYTF	TGTGCCAGTCATCCCCTTCGGACAGGGGAAGGCTACACCTTC
TRBV4-2	TRBD2	TRBJ2-1	few	CASKGGRVDNEQFF	TGTGCCAGCAAAGGCGGGAGGGTAGACAATGAGCAGTTCTTC
TRBV7-9	-	TRBJ2-7	-	CASSLGGTLIWYEQYF	TGTGCCAGCAGCTTAGGCGGGACTTTAATCTGGTACGAGCAGTACTTC
TRBV15	-	TRBJ2-7	few	CATSRDLGLGLTHEQYF	TGTGCCACCAGCAGAGATCTCGGACTCGGGTTAACCCACGAGCAGTACTTC
TRBV9	TRBD2	TRBJ2-1	few	CASTGGGSSYNEQFF	TGTGCCAGCACCGGCGGGGGAAGCTCCTACAATGAGCAGTTCTTC
TRBV3-1	TRBD1	TRBJ2-3	-	CASSQVGTANTQYF	TGTGCCAGCAGCCAAGTTGGGACAGCAAATACGCAGTATTTT
TRBV14	-	TRBJ1-6	-	CASSDTIYNSPLHF	TGTGCCAGCAGCGACACAATCTATAATTCACCCCTCCACTTT
TRBV6-5	-	TRBJ2-7	few	CASSYSLGRYGGEQYF	TGTGCCAGCAGTTACTCCTTGGGCCGTTACGGGGGAGAGCAGTACTTC
TRBV7-6	-	TRBJ1-1	-	CASSPVYDTEAFF	TGTGCCAGCAGCCCCGTGTACGACACTGAAGCTTTCTTT
TRBV6-1	TRBD1	TRBJ2-1	-	CASRNRGQARSEGRYNEQFF	TGTGCCAGCAGGAATAGGGGACAGGCCCGATCGGAAGGTCGATACAATGAGCAGTTCTTC
TRBV29-1	-	TRBJ1-1	-	CSVYLTSRGMNTEAFF	TGCAGCGTGTACCTCACGTCAAGGGGCATGAACACTGAAGCTTTCTTT
TRBV12-3/TRBV12-4	-	TRBJ1-1	many	CASSLNPNTEAFF	TGTGCCAGCAGTTTAAACCCCAACACTGAAGCTTTCTTT
TRBV7-9	-	TRBJ1-1	-	CASSPVGMGAFF	TGTGCCAGCAGCCCTGTGGGGATGGGAGCTTTCTTT
TRBV29-1	-	TRBJ2-1	few	CSVVSQGPYNEQFF	TGCAGCGTTGTAAGTCAGGGCCCCTACAATGAGCAGTTCTTC
TRBV14	-	TRBJ2-1	few	CASSQRVYNEQFF	TGTGCCAGCAGCCAAAGGGTTTACAATGAGCAGTTCTTC
TRBV11-2	-	TRBJ2-6	-	CASSLDEGLSRANVLTF	TGTGCCAGCAGCTTAGATGAGGGGCTCTCTAGGGCCAACGTCCTGACTTTC
TRBV6-1	-	TRBJ1-6	-	CASSPRTENSPLHF	TGTGCCAGCAGCCCTAGGACGGAGAATTCACCCCTCCACTTT
TRBV5-1	-	TRBJ2-7	few	CASTPDGTTSYEQYF	TGCGCCAGCACCCCGGACGGAACTACCTCCTACGAGCAGTACTTC